This passage covers 6 T cell receptor beta chains from one sample sequenced in a study of blood T cell repertoires in COVID-19. Data came from immunoSEQ multiplex PCR; TCRdb stores just in-frame clones and leaves some out. The data hold about 230,000 clones, with 65% to 85% observed a single time. Sequenced: peripheral blood. These receptors came from a woman aged 25 to 39 with COVID-19, enrolled during active disease.

V usage is TRBV5-6 and J usage is TRBJ2-5, with 8 bases that match TRBD2. The V gene's germline CDR1 is SGHDT and CDR2 YYEEEE. This CDR3 has 16 residues. J lost 2 bases, V lost 7 bases, and 13 bases had no gene match. CDR3 loop: CASVSWIERGQETQYF. In nucleotides, the CDR3 is TGTGCCAGCGTTAGCTGGATCGAGCGGGGGCAAGAGACCCAGTACTTC.

This CDR3 reads CSASEGLAGDYNEQFF. CDR3 nucleotides: TGCAGTGCTAGTGAGGGACTAGCGGGGGACTACAATGAGCAGTTCTTC. The chain has TRBV20-1 and TRBJ2-1, with 14 bases identical to TRBD2. Germline CDR1 DFQATT, CDR2 SNEGSKA (reference sequence). V was pared by 3 bases and J by 3 bases, with 4 bases of the junction left unmatched. The CDR3 totals 16 residues.

The chain combines TRBV9 with TRBJ2-2; 10 nucleotides match TRBD2. The germline V gene has CDR1 SGDLS and CDR2 YYNGEE. Trimming cost V 3 bases and J 4 bases; bases outside gene matches: 15. This CDR3 spans 19 amino acids. The CDR3 is CASSAGVASGRRGTGELFF. In DNA form, the CDR3 reads TGTGCCAGCAGCGCGGGCGTCGCTAGCGGGAGACGGGGCACCGGGGAGCTGTTTTTT. The full variable domain, completed using reference TRBV9 and TRBJ2-2, is DSGVTQTPKHLITATGQRVTLRCSPRSGDLSVYWYQQSLDQGLQFLIQYYNGEERAKGNILERFSAQQFPDLHSELNLSSLELGDSALYFCASSAGVASGRRGTGELFFGEGSRLTVL.

DNA of the CDR3: TGTGCCAGCAGCCTCCAGGCCTACGAGCAGTACTTC. As protein: CASSLQAYEQYF. The chain combines TRBV14 with TRBJ2-7, with unresolved D. Germline CDR1 is SGHDN and CDR2 is FVKESK. The CDR3 runs 12 residues. Trimming took 4 bases from V and 2 from J, leaving 6 bases between them.

The rearrangement uses TRBV28 and TRBJ2-7, with no clear D. V lost 6 bases and J lost 2, with 5 bases in between. The CDR3 covers 11 residues. CDR1 is MDHEN, CDR2 SYDVKM, per germline. This CDR3 is CASSLTYEQYF. CDR3 nucleotide sequence: TGTGCCAGCAGCCTAACCTACGAGCAGTACTTC.

The chain combines TRBV9 with TRBJ2-3; no definite D call. CDR3 length: 15 amino acids. Germline assignment: CDR1 SGDLS and CDR2 YYNGEE. Trimming removed 0 bases from V and 0 bases from J, with 8 bases in between. CDR3 in DNA: TGTGCCAGCAGCGTAGCTCCCGGGAGCACAGATACGCAGTATTTT. As protein: CASSVAPGSTDTQYF.